This TCR beta chain was identified during a study of CD8+ T cells in alopecia areata. Study-wide context: The drug, oral tofacitinib, was given to treated patients at 5 to 10 mg twice daily. The drug, tofacitinib, lasted 6 to 18 months, followed by 6 months off drug. Study-wide results and limits: TCR sharing across patients was less clear than in mice, possibly HLA-related.

Alopecia areata patients gave lesional scalp punch biopsies and peripheral blood samples. Extracted RNA was reverse transcribed, and the resulting cDNA served as sequencing template. Produced via immunoSEQ multiplex PCR; TCRdb's table is partial and in-frame only. The data show 90,000 to 150,000 clones, 35% to 45% seen once. In the case of this clone: The antigen is not known.

Sequenced material: CD4+ T cells sorted from blood. The receptor comes from a human donor with alopecia areata.

CDR3 loop: CASSQSMGSGANVLTF. In nucleotides, the CDR3 is TGCGCCAGCAGCCAAAGTATGGGTAGTGGGGCCAACGTCCTGACTTTC. This chain joins TRBV4-3 and TRBJ2-6; D unclear. The germline gives CDR1 LGHNA, CDR2 YSLEER. V lost 2 bases and J 3 bases, leaving 11 bases between the germline ends. CDR3 size: 16 residues.